The 28 T cell receptor beta chains below come from one sample, sequenced in a study of blood T cell repertoires in COVID-19. TCRdb's table, derived via immunoSEQ multiplex PCR, lists solely in-frame clones and lacks some. Found here are approximately 110,000 clones, 81% of them singletons; the top ten hold less than 2%. Material: peripheral blood. The origin of the receptors is a man in his fifties or sixties with acute or convalescent COVID-19.

This rearrangement joins TRBV28 to TRBJ2-6; possibly TRBD1 for D (6 bases). This CDR3 is 15 amino acids long. V lost 7 bases, J lost 2 bases, and 12 bases lay in between. Germline loops: CDR1 MDHEN, CDR2 SYDVKM. CDR3 protein: CASMVGAPGANVLTF. As DNA, the CDR3 is TGTGCCAGCATGGTGGGGGCCCCTGGGGCCAACGTCCTGACTTTC.

The chain carries TRBV4-2 and TRBJ1-2; D gene uncertain. V lost 3 bases, J lost 8 bases, and 13 bases lay in between. The CDR3 sequence is 13 residues long. The germline V gene encodes CDR1 LGHNA and CDR2 YNFKEQ. Here the CDR3 DNA reads TGTGCCAGCAGCCACGAAACTCCAAGCGGCTACACCTTC. Its protein product is CASSHETPSGYTF.

The gene calls are TRBV3-1 (or the pseudogene TRBV3-2) and TRBJ2-1, with 11 bases identical to TRBD1. V shed 6 bases and J 5 bases; nucleotides not matched to a gene: 6. The length of the CDR3 is 15 residues. The germline V gene has CDR1 LGHDT and CDR2 YNNKEL (reference sequence). CDR3 DNA sequence: TGTGCCAGCAGTCGGTTGGGACAGGGGGACAATGAGCAGTTCTTC. It yields the protein CASSRLGQGDNEQFF.

Regarding this clone: Germline is not matched at one junction end, which may reflect a read error. The gene calls are TRBV6-5 and TRBJ2-2; 7 nucleotides align to TRBD1. Germline CDR1 reads MNHEY; CDR2 reads SVGAGI. The CDR3 has 15 amino acids. The chain's CDR3 is CASSDSGTETGELFF. The CDR3 DNA is TGTGCCAGCAGTGACTCCGGGACAGAAACCGGGGAGCTGTTTTTT.

The chain couples TRBV5-1 to TRBJ2-3; TRBD1 matches at 11 bases. The germline V gene has CDR1 SGHRS and CDR2 YFSETQ. The CDR3 loop spans 16 amino acids. The V gene end was trimmed by 0 bases and the J gene end by 4 bases; junction bases not matched to a gene: 4. The CDR3 sequence: CASSLAGTGGADTQYF. The CDR3 nucleotides read TGCGCCAGCAGCTTGGCCGGGACAGGGGGTGCAGATACGCAGTATTTT.

This chain joins TRBV11-2 and TRBJ2-7; D call uncertain. From germline, CDR1 is SGHAT and CDR2 FQNNGV. V lost 4 bases to trimming and J lost 0 bases, with 16 bases between them. The length of the CDR3 is 16 residues. CDR3 nucleotide sequence: TGTGCCAGCAGCTCCATAGGCAGGCGATACTCCTACGAGCAGTACTTC. This translates into CASSSIGRRYSYEQYF.

This clone has more than one count but fewer than ten. The same CDR3 also results from other DNA sequences found in this sample. V is TRBV12-3 or TRBV12-4 and J is TRBJ1-5; D remains unclear. The CDR3 spans 13 residues. V gave up 3 bases and J gave up 5 bases, with 8 bases separating them. In nucleotides, the CDR3 is TGTGCCAGCAGTTTGGGAGCCTATCAGCCCCAGCATTTT. Translating gives CASSLGAYQPQHF.

The CDR3 coding sequence is TGTGCCAGCAGCTTAGCGGGGAGGCTGAACACTGAAGCTTTCTTT. Translating gives CASSLAGRLNTEAFF. The chain carries TRBV7-2 and TRBJ1-1; D gene uncertain. Per germline, CDR1 SGHTA and CDR2 FQGNSA. Deletions cut 0 bases from V and 0 bases from J, with 8 bases between. The CDR3 extends over 15 amino acids.

The chain links TRBV7-3 to TRBJ2-7; 7 bases are a match to TRBD1. The CDR3 is 15 amino acids. Germline values: CDR1 SGHTA, CDR2 FQGTGA. J lost 2 bases, V lost 2 bases, and 6 bases had no gene match. DNA of the CDR3: TGTGCCAGCAGCTTACCGACAGGGCCTCCCTACGAGCAGTACTTC. Protein product: CASSLPTGPPYEQYF.

The chain has TRBV5-4 and TRBJ1-3; 9 nucleotides line up with TRBD1. The CDR3 totals 15 residues. CDR1 and CDR2 (germline): SGHNT, YYREEE (reference sequence). V lost 2 bases, J lost 4 bases, and 4 bases stayed unmatched. In DNA, the CDR3 is TGTGCCAGCAGCTTCACAGGGGGCAGCGGAAACACCATATATTTT. Amino acid sequence: CASSFTGGSGNTIYF. The full variable domain, completed using reference TRBV5-4 and TRBJ1-3, is ETGVTQSPTHLIKTRGQQVTLRCSSQSGHNTVSWYQQALGQGPQFIFQYYREEENGRGNFPPRFSGLQFPNYSSELNVNALELDDSALYLCASSFTGGSGNTIYFGEGSWLTVV.

This clone has ten or more counts. The chain links TRBV6-2 or TRBV6-3 to TRBJ2-1; a possible D gene is TRBD2 (6 bases). The CDR3 loop spans 15 amino acids. V was shortened by 1 base and J by 9 bases, with 16 bases between the two germline ends. Germline V gene data show CDR1 as MNHEY and CDR2 as SVGEGT. The CDR3 is CASSYWGGARVEQFF. The CDR3 bases are TGTGCCAGCAGTTACTGGGGCGGGGCGAGGGTTGAGCAGTTCTTC.

This rearrangement joins TRBV11-2 to TRBJ1-2, with 10 bases matching TRBD1. Germline V lookup: CDR1 SGHAT, CDR2 FQNNGV. Losses at the gene ends were 3 bases for V and 2 bases for J; bases not matched to a gene: 6. This CDR3 is 16 amino acids long. CDR3 in DNA: TGTGCCAGCAGCTTCACTAGGACAGGGGGAAACTATGGCTACACCTTC. Residues: CASSFTRTGGNYGYTF.

The V call is TRBV5-1, the J call TRBJ1-1, with D maybe TRBD1 (6 bases). V was pared by 0 bases and J by 1 base, with 16 bases between. Germline loops: CDR1 SGHRS, CDR2 YFSETQ. The CDR3 totals 17 residues. The CDR3 loop is CASSLGSTGTANTEAFF. The DNA of the CDR3 is TGCGCCAGCAGCTTGGGATCAACAGGGACCGCGAACACTGAAGCTTTCTTT.

Here the CDR3 reads CASSIVGVGNTEAFF. The CDR3 nucleotides read TGTGCCAGTAGTATTGTAGGGGTCGGGAACACTGAAGCTTTCTTT. This rearrangement joins TRBV19 to TRBJ1-1, with TRBD1 as a possible D gene (5 bases). CDR3 length: 15 amino acids. Trimming left V 3 bases short and J 1 base short, with 12 bases between. Germline lookup yields CDR1 LNHDA and CDR2 SQIVND (reference sequence).

The rearrangement joins TRBV6-5 to TRBJ1-4, with a possible D match to TRBD1 (5 bases). This CDR3 is 15 amino acids long. Germline values: CDR1 MNHEY, CDR2 SVGAGI. Trimming took off 6 bases at V and 0 bases at J, with 11 bases between the two ends. This CDR3 reads CASSWTLTTNEKLFF. In DNA form, the CDR3 reads TGTGCCAGCAGCTGGACACTAACAACTAATGAAAAACTGTTTTTT.

The chain is built from TRBV5-1 and TRBJ2-3, with D possibly matching TRBD2 (6 bases). From germline, CDR1 is SGHRS and CDR2 YFSETQ. The CDR3 contains 14 residues. Trimming removed 3 bases from V and 1 base from J, with 9 bases in between. This CDR3 is CASSSIAGTDTQYF. The CDR3 DNA reads TGCGCCAGCAGCTCTATAGCGGGCACAGATACGCAGTATTTT.

J is TRBJ2-7 and V is TRBV7-8, with D unresolved. The germline V gene encodes CDR1 SGHVS and CDR2 FQNEAQ. V shed 5 bases and J shed 2 bases, with 10 bases lying between them. The CDR3 is 13 residues long. CDR3 nucleotides: TGTGCCAGCAGCCCCGGGTTAACCTACGAGCAGTACTTC. As protein: CASSPGLTYEQYF. Full variable domain (missing parts from reference TRBV7-8 and TRBJ2-7): GAGVSQSPRYKVAKRGQDVALRCDPISGHVSLFWYQQALGQGPEFLTYFQNEAQLDKSGLPSDRFFAERPEGSVSTLKIQRTQQEDSAVYLCASSPGLTYEQYFGPGTRLTVT.

The chain links TRBV30 to TRBJ1-6; D is unclear. V was cut by 0 bases and J by 7 bases, with 13 bases left in between. CDR1 and CDR2 (germline): GTSNPN, SVGIG (reference sequence). CDR3 size: 15 residues. CDR3 coding DNA: TGTGCCTGGAGTGTAGCGGGTCTGTGGAATTCACCCCTCCACTTT. Its translation: CAWSVAGLWNSPLHF.

In its sample, this clone was seen many times. The genes are TRBV28 and TRBJ1-3; D gene uncertain. Germline CDR1 is MDHEN and CDR2 is SYDVKM. The V and J ends lost 6 bases and 0 bases respectively, with 6 bases between them. This CDR3 contains 13 residues. The CDR3 coding sequence is TGTGCCAGCAGCTTCCGCTCTGGAAACACCATATATTTT. This encodes CASSFRSGNTIYF.

The genes are TRBV5-1 and TRBJ2-2; 8 nucleotides line up with TRBD1. The CDR3 loop spans 15 amino acids. V lost 1 base to trimming and J lost 4 bases; unmatched junction nucleotides: 3. Germline CDR1 and CDR2: SGHRS and YFSETQ. The CDR3 spells CASSLLQGGTGELFF. The CDR3 nucleotides read TGCGCCAGCAGCTTGTTACAGGGGGGCACCGGGGAGCTGTTTTTT.

The CDR3 sequence: CASSLLGTSGTTDTQYF. CDR3 coding DNA: TGTGCCAGCAGCTTGTTGGGGACTAGCGGGACTACAGATACGCAGTATTTT. The V gene is TRBV5-5, the J gene TRBJ2-3; TRBD2 aligns across 13 bases. CDR1 is SGHKS and CDR2 is YYEKEE in the germline V gene (reference sequence). CDR3 size: 17 residues. V gave up 1 base and J gave up 3 bases; unmatched junction bases: 5.

This clone was recorded only once. V and J are TRBV9 and TRBJ1-4; TRBD1 matches at 7 bases. The junction had 6 bases not matched to a gene; V was cut back by 2 bases and J by 5 bases. The CDR3 extends over 15 amino acids. CDR1 is SGDLS, CDR2 YYNGEE, per germline. The CDR3 reads CASSVLGQSNEKLFF. CDR3 in DNA: TGTGCCAGCAGCGTCTTGGGACAGTCCAATGAAAAACTGTTTTTT.

The gene calls are TRBV4-2 and TRBJ2-7; 9 nucleotides line up with TRBD1. The CDR3 spans 14 residues. Trimming took 5 bases from V and 6 from J; bases not matched to a gene: 8. CDR1 and CDR2 (germline): LGHNA, YNFKEQ. The CDR3 spells CASSSWTGVGEQYF. The CDR3 region has the DNA TGTGCCAGCAGCTCGTGGACAGGGGTGGGCGAGCAGTACTTC.

V usage is TRBV2 and J usage is TRBJ2-3; 8 bases line up with TRBD1. This CDR3 region has 12 residues. CDR1 is SNHLY and CDR2 is FYNNEI in the germline V gene. The CDR3 spells CTTGEVADTQYF. The CDR3 DNA sequence: TGTACGACAGGGGAGGTCGCAGATACGCAGTATTTT.

The gene calls are TRBV4-2 and TRBJ2-3; TRBD2 matches at 14 bases. Germline CDR1 and CDR2: LGHNA and YNFKEQ. Trimming took 0 bases from V and 3 from J; bases not matched to a gene: 8. This CDR3 comprises 19 residues. The CDR3 sequence: CASSQDWIRTSGGTDTQYF. As DNA, the CDR3 is TGTGCCAGCAGCCAAGATTGGATTAGGACTAGCGGGGGGACAGATACGCAGTATTTT.

This chain links TRBV2 with TRBJ1-3, with 7 bases fitting TRBD1. Germline V gene lookup returns CDR1 SNHLY and CDR2 FYNNEI. The CDR3 totals 16 residues. V trimming: 1 base; J trimming: 2 bases; junction bases outside the gene matches: 5. As DNA, the CDR3 is TGTGCCAGCAGTGAAGGAAGGGGGCAAGCTGGAAACACCATATATTTT. Protein: CASSEGRGQAGNTIYF.

The genes are TRBV24-1 and TRBJ2-5; no clear D gene. There are 16 residues in the CDR3. CDR1 is KGHDR, CDR2 SFDVKD, per germline. V lost 4 bases and J 2 bases, leaving 16 bases between the germline ends. The CDR3 coding sequence is TGTGCCACCAGTGACCCTTCGGGTGTCCCTCAAGAGACCCAGTACTTC. Translated: CATSDPSGVPQETQYF.

The chain links TRBV19 to TRBJ2-3; D gene uncertain. V lost 6 bases and J 4 bases, leaving 14 bases between the germline ends. The CDR3 has 14 amino acids. In germline, CDR1 is LNHDA, CDR2 SQIVND (reference sequence). The CDR3 DNA sequence: TGTGCCAGTAGCATCGGGTTCGTCGCAGATACGCAGTATTTT. Its protein product is CASSIGFVADTQYF.